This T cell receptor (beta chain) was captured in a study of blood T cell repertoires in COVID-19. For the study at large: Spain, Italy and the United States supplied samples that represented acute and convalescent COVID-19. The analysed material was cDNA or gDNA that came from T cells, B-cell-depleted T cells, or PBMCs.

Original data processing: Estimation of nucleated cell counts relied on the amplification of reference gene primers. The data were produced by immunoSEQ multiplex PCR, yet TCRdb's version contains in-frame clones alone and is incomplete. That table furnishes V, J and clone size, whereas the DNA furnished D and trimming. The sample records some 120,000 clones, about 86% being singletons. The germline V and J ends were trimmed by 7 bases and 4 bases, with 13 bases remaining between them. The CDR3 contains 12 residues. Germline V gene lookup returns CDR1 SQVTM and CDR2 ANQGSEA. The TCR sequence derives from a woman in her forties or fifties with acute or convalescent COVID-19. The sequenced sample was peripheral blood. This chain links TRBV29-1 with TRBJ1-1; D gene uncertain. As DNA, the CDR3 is TGCAGCGCCCGGGAGGGTGGCACTGAAGCTTTCTTT. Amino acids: CSAREGGTEAFF.